This TCR beta chain emerged from a study of cytomegalovirus exposure and HLA in healthy donors. Findings and caveats of the study: Overall, around 150 TCR beta chains were annotated as cytomegalovirus-associated. A previous analysis found most TCR beta V segments productive roughly 87% or roughly 30% of the time.

The PCR contained 60 Vbeta and 13 Jbeta primers. Sequencing used immunoSEQ multiplex PCR; TCRdb keeps in-frame clones, though not all of them. Altogether roughly 200,000 clones are present, approximately 80% being singletons, with the ten largest covering around 1.7%. The germline gives CDR1 LNHDA, CDR2 SQIVND (reference sequence). This CDR3 is 18 amino acids long. V was pared by 6 bases and J by 3 bases, with 23 bases between. Note on this clone: As yet, its antigen is unknown.

V and J are TRBV19 and TRBJ2-2, with a weak D call TRBD1 (6 bases). The clonotype comes from a man in his forties or fifties in good health and CMV-seronegative. The sequencing input was PBMCs. The CDR3 spells CASRPIHLGAMDTGELFF. DNA of the CDR3: TGTGCCAGTAGACCGATTCATTTGGGGGCGATGGACACCGGGGAGCTGTTTTTT.